The 5 T cell receptor beta chains given below trace back to one sample, sequenced in a study of T cell responses to AZD1222 COVID-19 vaccine. The assay was immunoSEQ multiplex PCR, and TCRdb's table has in-frame clones only and misses some. The data contain 140,000 to 150,000 clones, 85% to 95% of them singletons. The specimen was peripheral blood, collected after recovery from COVID-19. The receptor set was obtained from an adult who had recovered from COVID-19.

J is TRBJ2-3 and V is TRBV19; TRBD2 aligns across 7 bases. The V and J ends lost 6 bases and 6 bases, in that order; junction bases with no gene match: 3. The CDR3 runs 12 residues. Germline loops: CDR1 LNHDA, CDR2 SQIVND (reference sequence). The CDR3 region is CASRSGGDTQYF. The CDR3 coding sequence is TGTGCCAGTAGATCCGGGGGGGATACGCAGTATTTT.

CDR3 DNA: TGCAGCGTTTATTGGAGTAGCGGGCTTACGAACACCGGGGAGCTGTTTTTT. Its translation: CSVYWSSGLTNTGELFF. The V and J genes are TRBV29-1 and TRBJ2-2; 7 nucleotides line up with TRBD2. The CDR3 is 17 amino acids. Trimming removed 5 bases from V and 0 bases from J; junction bases left unmatched: 12. Germline CDR1 and CDR2: SQVTM and ANQGSEA.

This chain links TRBV28 with TRBJ2-5, with D hard to call. V was clipped by 10 bases and J by 3 bases, with 12 bases between them. Germline CDR1 is MDHEN and CDR2 is SYDVKM. CDR3 length: 12 residues. This chain's CDR3 is CATLSVEETQYF. In DNA form, the CDR3 reads TGTGCCACACTCTCGGTGGAAGAGACCCAGTACTTC.

The chain has TRBV11-3 and TRBJ2-7; D is possibly TRBD1 (6 bases). Germline assignment: CDR1 SGHNT and CDR2 YENEEA. Trimming pared 5 bases from V and 3 bases from J, leaving 14 bases between. The CDR3 spans 14 residues. The CDR3 DNA follows: TGTGCCAGCAGCCCAGGGGCCAGCCACTACGAGCAGTACTTC. Its protein is CASSPGASHYEQYF.

The rearrangement joins TRBV9 to TRBJ2-2, with 14 nucleotides matching TRBD2. The junction had 7 bases not matched to a gene; V was cut back by 4 bases and J by 8 bases. The germline CDR1 and CDR2 sequences are SGDLS and YYNGEE. There are 16 residues in the CDR3. In DNA, the CDR3 is TGTGCCAGCAGCTCTTCCGGGACTAGCGGGAGTGGGGAGCTGTTTTTT. This gives the protein CASSSSGTSGSGELFF.